Following are 24 T cell receptor beta chains from one sample sequenced in a study. MiXCR, applied by TCRdb to the 5' RACE reads, yields one record per CDR3 protein. Of roughly 56,000 distinct CDR3 sequences in the sample, 25% to 35% were seen once. Sequences were obtained from tumor-infiltrating naive CD4+ T cells sorted from the breast tumor. Subset denoted: naive CD4+ T cells, CD4+CD45RA+CD25-. The receptor source for this set is a female donor with breast cancer.

The rearrangement uses TRBV29-1 and TRBJ1-2; TRBD1 matches at 9 bases. This CDR3 is 13 amino acids long. The V and J ends lost 3 bases and 6 bases, in that order; junction bases with no gene match: 5. Per germline, CDR1 SQVTM and CDR2 ANQGSEA. CDR3 sequence (DNA): TGCAGCGTTGATATGGGGACAGGGAATGGCTACACCTTC. The encoded protein is CSVDMGTGNGYTF.

Only a few counts were recorded for this clonotype. The chain is built from TRBV7-8 and TRBJ2-5; D possibly corresponds to TRBD1 (6 bases). Per germline, CDR1 SGHVS and CDR2 FQNEAQ. The CDR3 loop spans 16 amino acids. Trimming took off 1 base at V and 7 bases at J, with 19 bases between the two ends. CDR3 in amino acids: CASSLGDNQRRGTQYF. CDR3 in DNA: TGTGCCAGCAGCTTAGGGGACAACCAACGAAGAGGGACCCAGTACTTC.

This clonotype was counted at least ten times. The rearrangement uses TRBV27 and TRBJ1-2; maybe TRBD1 (6 bases). Germline V CDR1 and CDR2: MNHEY, SMNVEV (reference sequence). CDR3 length equals 15 residues. Trimming cost V 5 bases and J 5 bases, with 18 bases left between them. The CDR3, as DNA: TGTGCCAGCAGTCTTGTCGCTGGGGGCGCTTATGGCTACACCTTC. Translating gives CASSLVAGGAYGYTF.

This clonotype was found a few times. This CDR3 reads CATSEGGGRRETQYF. The DNA of the CDR3 is TGTGCCACCAGTGAAGGCGGGGGGAGGCGAGAGACCCAGTACTTC. V gene TRBV24-1 combines with J gene TRBJ2-5; TRBD2 matches at 8 bases. The CDR3 is 15 amino acids. The trim removed 4 bases at V and 4 bases at J, leaving 7 bases unmatched. The germline gives CDR1 KGHDR, CDR2 SFDVKD.

This clonotype was counted at least ten times. This chain joins TRBV9 and TRBJ1-2, with D unresolved. Germline loops: CDR1 SGDLS, CDR2 YYNGEE. Trimming took off 0 bases at V and 3 bases at J, with 3 bases between the two ends. CDR3 length: 12 residues. The CDR3 here is CASSVGDYGYTF. CDR3 DNA: TGTGCCAGCAGCGTAGGCGACTATGGCTACACCTTC.

In this sample, this clonotype turned up many times. The chain joins TRBV5-1 to TRBJ1-1; D is undetermined. Germline loops: CDR1 SGHRS, CDR2 YFSETQ. The CDR3 contains 17 residues. Trimming left V 0 bases short and J 0 bases short, with 15 bases between. CDR3 coding DNA: TGCGCCAGCAGCTTGGGGGCCGGCAAACCGGTGAACACTGAAGCTTTCTTT. It yields the protein CASSLGAGKPVNTEAFF.

This clonotype was detected a few times. The gene calls are TRBV5-4 and TRBJ1-1; D perhaps matches TRBD1 (5 bases). Trimming left V 4 bases short and J 7 bases short, with 14 bases between. Germline-derived CDR1 and CDR2 are SGHNT and YYREEE (reference sequence). This CDR3 contains 13 residues. This CDR3 reads CASSMDTRGEAFF. In nucleotides, the CDR3 is TGTGCCAGCAGCATGGACACCCGGGGTGAAGCTTTCTTT.

V and J are TRBV7-8 and TRBJ2-1, with D hard to call. The V end was cut by 7 bases, the J end by 4 bases, with 14 bases between. Germline V CDR1 and CDR2: SGHVS, FQNEAQ. The CDR3 extends over 14 amino acids. The CDR3 region is CASNLRPIYNEQFF. DNA for the CDR3: TGTGCCAGCAACCTGCGGCCCATTTACAATGAGCAGTTCTTC.

In this sample, this clonotype turned up a few times. V and J are TRBV4-3 and TRBJ2-1, with 10 positions matching TRBD2. Unmatched junction bases numbered 2, after V lost 2 bases and J lost 4 bases. The CDR3 is 15 residues long. CDR1 LGHNA and CDR2 YSLEER come from the germline V gene. The CDR3 DNA follows: TGCGCCAGCAGCCAAAGCGGGAGGGAATACAATGAGCAGTTCTTC. Translation: CASSQSGREYNEQFF.

As to this clonotype: At one boundary the junction diverges from the germline segment, which might be a read error. The genes are TRBV6-5 and TRBJ2-1; D is perhaps TRBD1 or TRBD2 (5 bases each). Germline assignment: CDR1 MNHEY and CDR2 SVGAGI. CDR3 length equals 17 residues. In DNA form, the CDR3 reads TGTGCCAGCAGTTACTCGGGGGTTAGCGCGTCCTACAATGGGCAGTTCTTC. This gives the protein CASSYSGVSASYNGQFF.

V usage is TRBV6-2 or TRBV6-3 and J usage is TRBJ2-7, with TRBD2 matching over 11 bases. Germline V lookup: CDR1 MNHEY, CDR2 SVGEGT. This CDR3 has 13 residues. After removal of 10 bases from V and 4 bases from J, the junction contained 6 bases not matched to a gene. The CDR3 nucleotides are TGTGCCACAGGGACTAGCGGACCGTACGAGCAGTACTTC. Its translation: CATGTSGPYEQYF.

The chain joins TRBV4-2 to TRBJ1-5; D gene uncertain. From germline, CDR1 is LGHNA and CDR2 YNFKEQ. This CDR3 region has 17 residues. Trimming cost V 0 bases and J 0 bases, with 12 bases left between them. Here the CDR3 reads CASSQDTTFDSNQPQHF. DNA for the CDR3: TGTGCCAGCAGCCAAGATACGACGTTTGATAGCAATCAGCCCCAGCATTTT.

The chain recombines TRBV28 with TRBJ2-3; D uncertain. The CDR3 extends over 12 amino acids. V was clipped by 5 bases and J by 6 bases, with 9 bases between them. Germline assignment: CDR1 MDHEN and CDR2 SYDVKM. CDR3 in amino acids: CASSPLSDTQYF. CDR3 bases: TGTGCCAGCAGTCCCTTATCGGATACGCAGTATTTT.

The sample holds a few counts of this clonotype. This chain joins TRBV21-1 and TRBJ1-4; the DNA was not compared with TRBD1, the D call given in the table. TRBV21-1 is a pseudogene. This CDR3 is 17 amino acids long. Here the CDR3 reads CANQNRQVCPTNEKLFF. CDR3 bases: TGTGCCAACCAGAATCGACAGGTTTGTCCAACTAATGAAAAACTGTTTTTT.

The rearrangement links TRBV6-1 to TRBJ1-4; D gene unclear. There are 13 residues in the CDR3. CDR1 MNHNS and CDR2 SASEGT come from the germline V gene. V gave up 3 bases and J gave up 7 bases, with 9 bases separating them. CDR3 bases: TGTGCCAGCAGTGAGTTGGGTTCTGAAAAACTGTTTTTT. Translated, it gives CASSELGSEKLFF.

V usage is TRBV28 and J usage is TRBJ2-5; D unclear. The CDR3 loop spans 14 amino acids. Trimming shortened V by 3 bases and J by 3 bases, and 11 bases separated the two germline ends. In germline, CDR1 is MDHEN, CDR2 SYDVKM. The DNA for the CDR3 is TGTGCCAGCAGTTTTTACGGAAATGAAGAGACCCAGTACTTC. Protein: CASSFYGNEETQYF.

CDR3: CASSQVDMGLASYEQYF. CDR3 bases: TGCGCCAGCAGCCAAGTAGATATGGGACTAGCGAGCTACGAGCAGTACTTC. The chain combines TRBV4-1 with TRBJ2-7; TRBD2 matches 10 bases. The CDR3 is made up of 17 amino acids. V gave up 1 base and J gave up 3 bases; unmatched junction bases: 9. Per germline, CDR1 MGHRA and CDR2 YSYEKL.

This clonotype was counted ten times or more. The rearrangement links TRBV6-1 to TRBJ2-7; a weak D match, TRBD1 (8 bases). V lost 4 bases to trimming and J lost 2 bases, with 12 bases between them. The germline CDR1 and CDR2 sequences are MNHNS and SASEGT. The CDR3 is 14 residues long. The CDR3 DNA follows: TGTGCCAGCAGTGCACAGGGGGGGCCCTACGAGCAGTACTTC. It encodes CASSAQGGPYEQYF.

This clonotype was recorded a few times. The chain has TRBV12-3 or TRBV12-4 and TRBJ1-2, with TRBD1 identical over 9 bases. The CDR3 has 14 amino acids. V trimming: 3 bases; J trimming: 5 bases; junction bases outside the gene matches: 4. The CDR3 coding sequence is TGTGCCAGCAGTTTCCGGGACAGGGTGTATGGCTACACCTTC. As protein: CASSFRDRVYGYTF.

The V call is TRBV5-1, the J call TRBJ2-5; D ambiguous. Germline V gene lookup returns CDR1 SGHRS and CDR2 YFSETQ. The CDR3 is 13 amino acids. Between the trimmed V and J ends, which lost 4 bases and 0 bases, there was a span of 7 bases. CDR3 bases: TGCGCCAGCAGCCTAACGTACCAAGAGACCCAGTACTTC. Translated, it gives CASSLTYQETQYF.

The gene calls are TRBV7-2 and TRBJ2-3; D unclear. Germline assignment: CDR1 SGHTA and CDR2 FQGNSA. There are 12 residues in the CDR3. V gave up 2 bases and J gave up 8 bases, with 8 bases separating them. The CDR3 region is CASSLKVGTQYF. DNA for the CDR3: TGTGCCAGCAGCTTAAAAGTGGGTACGCAGTATTTT.

Notes on this clonotype: Since a much larger clone is just one base distant, this may be a read error. The chain carries TRBV5-1 and TRBJ2-2; a possible D gene is TRBD2 (5 bases). The length of the CDR3 is 15 residues. Looked up from germline, CDR1 is SGHRS and CDR2 is YFSETQ. The CDR3 spells CASSLGSTGTGELSF. DNA of the CDR3: TGCGCCAGCAGCTTGGGTTCAACTGGCACCGGGGAGCTGTCTTTT. Using reference TRBV5-1 and TRBJ2-2 for the parts outside the CDR3, the full variable domain is KAGVTQTPRYLIKTRGQQVTLSCSPISGHRSVSWYQQTPGQGLQFLFEYFSETQRNKGNFPGRFSGRQFSNSRSEMNVSTLELGDSALYLCASSLGSTGTGELSFGEGSRLTVL.

In this sample, this clonotype turned up many times. V is TRBV6-1 and J is TRBJ1-5; D is ambiguous. The CDR3 is 13 amino acids. V shed 6 bases and J shed 5 bases, with 11 bases lying between them. Germline values: CDR1 MNHNS, CDR2 SASEGT. The CDR3 DNA is TGTGCCAGCAGCTTATCAAGGGATCAGCCCCAGCATTTT. Translation gives CASSLSRDQPQHF.

This clonotype was counted between two and nine times. V gene TRBV6-1 combines with J gene TRBJ2-7; 12 nucleotides line up with TRBD2. The CDR3 has 15 residues. Per the germline V gene, CDR1 is MNHNS and CDR2 is SASEGT. V trimming: 6 bases; J trimming: 7 bases; junction bases outside the gene matches: 10. This chain's CDR3 is CASRGGTSGWREQYF. The DNA of the CDR3 is TGTGCCAGCAGGGGGGGGACTAGCGGGTGGAGGGAGCAGTACTTC.